This TCR beta chain was retrieved from a study of T cell repertoires in cytomegalovirus infection. Study-level information: An indication of both CMV infection and matching HLA type came from public TCR beta signatures. Study observations and caveats: HLA-C-restricted CMV-specific TCR beta clonotypes prevailed in the ex vivo response.

The germline gives CDR1 SGHTA, CDR2 FQGNSA. Trimming took 5 bases from V and 6 from J, leaving 24 bases between them. The CDR3 spans 17 residues. The table lists this clonotype with many counts. What it binds is unknown. TCRdb redid the calling of the reads with MiXCR, one entry per CDR3 protein. The table records around 450,000 distinct CDR3 sequences, 31% of them present only once. The material sequenced was PBMCs. The source is a human donor in good health (CMV status not recorded). Some clones in this sample may be carry-over from other donors' samples. This chain uses TRBV7-2 with TRBJ2-3, with D unclear. The CDR3 loop reads CASSAHTDPLRWDTQYF. The CDR3 DNA reads as TGTGCCAGCAGCGCGCACACAGACCCGCTTCGATGGGATACGCAGTATTTT.